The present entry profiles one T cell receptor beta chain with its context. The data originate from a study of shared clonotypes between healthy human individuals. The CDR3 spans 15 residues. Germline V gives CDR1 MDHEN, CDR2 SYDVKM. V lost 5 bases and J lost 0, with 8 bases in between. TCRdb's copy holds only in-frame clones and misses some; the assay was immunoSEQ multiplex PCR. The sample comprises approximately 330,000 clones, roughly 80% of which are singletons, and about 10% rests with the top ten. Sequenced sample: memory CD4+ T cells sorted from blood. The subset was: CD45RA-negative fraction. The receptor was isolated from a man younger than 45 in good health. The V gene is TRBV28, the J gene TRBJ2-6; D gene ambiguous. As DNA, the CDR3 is TGTGCCAGCAGTCGCCAAACCTCTGGGGCCAACGTCCTGACTTTC. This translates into CASSRQTSGANVLTF.